This T cell receptor (beta chain) was retrieved from a study of T-cell memory formation after mild COVID-19. Study-wide background: Largely donor-specific TCR clusters were found. Overall study findings and caveats: Some clones that responded were present in memory (sampled pre-infection), which suggests cross-reactive memory joined. Clones that contracted from day 15 to 85 had balanced CD4/CD8; later expanders were CD4+ biased. CD4+ contracting clones were mainly CM and EM; CD8+ ones, EMRA.

For this clonotype: What it binds is unknown.

TCRdb reanalysed the 5' RACE reads using MiXCR and keeps one entry per CDR3 protein. The table lists fewer than 650,000 distinct CDR3 sequences, about 20% of them singletons. J gave up 4 bases and V 4 bases, and 7 bases lay outside the gene matches. CDR1 is SGDLS and CDR2 is YYNGEE in the germline V gene. The CDR3 loop spans 15 amino acids. What was sequenced was PBMCs or a T cell subset sorted from them (not recorded which). The receptor was derived from an adult woman who had mild COVID-19 (a few samples of this study predate the infection). Cell type and time point are not known. The V gene is TRBV9, the J gene TRBJ2-3, with 9 bases that match TRBD2. The CDR3 protein is CASSPRTSAADTQYF. The CDR3, as DNA: TGTGCCAGCAGCCCCCGGACTAGCGCGGCAGATACGCAGTATTTT.